The 5 T cell receptor beta chains presented below share a single source sample, sequenced in a study of blood T cell repertoires in COVID-19 (dated by TCRdb to the early 2020s). Libraries were prepared through the immunoSEQ multiplex PCR assay. The table comes from immuneACCESS by way of TCRdb, which keeps in-frame sequences with V and J called. Part of the clones is missing from these tables; in studies checked, under half for an unresolved V gene and the rest for unknown reasons. Within this sample are 300,000 to 400,000 clones, with roughly 85% of them counted one time only. More than 6% of the sample is held by the ten biggest clonotypes. Sequencing was done on a sample of peripheral blood. The receptors here all came from a human donor in a cohort sampled during active COVID-19.

Only one count was recorded for this clone. The gene calls are TRBV19 and TRBJ2-2, with D unresolved. Germline lookup yields CDR1 LNHDA and CDR2 SQIVND (reference sequence). Trimming cost V 7 bases and J 7 bases, with 7 bases left between them. The CDR3 extends over 11 amino acids. Written as DNA, the CDR3 is TGTGCCAGTACCCGTTACGGGGAGCTGTTTTTT. It encodes CASTRYGELFF.

The table lists this clone with a count of one. V usage is TRBV6-5 and J usage is TRBJ1-1, with D tentatively TRBD1 (5 bases). CDR1 MNHEY and CDR2 SVGAGI come from the germline V gene. The CDR3 has 15 amino acids. Trimming cost V 6 bases and J 1 base, with 15 bases left between them. The CDR3 region has the DNA TGTGCCAGCAGCCCCGGACACGTGAAGAACACTGAAGCTTTCTTT. Its translation: CASSPGHVKNTEAFF.

The chain is built from TRBV18 and TRBJ2-7, with TRBD2 as a possible D gene (5 bases). The CDR3 contains 16 residues. The germline V gene has CDR1 KGHSH and CDR2 LQKENI. V was trimmed by 4 bases and J by 3 bases, leaving 19 bases between them. The CDR3: CASSRESGVGDYEQYF. The CDR3 nucleotides are TGTGCCAGCTCACGGGAATCCGGGGTAGGTGACTACGAGCAGTACTTC.

This rearrangement joins TRBV5-4 to TRBJ1-1; weak D call: TRBD1 (6 bases). V lost 2 bases and J lost 1, with 9 bases in between. The CDR3 extends over 14 amino acids. Per the germline V gene, CDR1 is SGHNT and CDR2 is YYREEE (reference sequence). This chain's CDR3 is CASSLKQGNTEAFF. The CDR3 bases are TGTGCCAGCAGCTTAAAACAGGGGAACACTGAAGCTTTCTTT.

V is TRBV10-3 and J is TRBJ2-3; 10 bases map to TRBD2. CDR1 and CDR2 from the germline V gene are ENHRY and SYGVKD. CDR3 length: 17 amino acids. Unmatched junction bases numbered 7, after V lost 2 bases and J lost 2 bases. CDR3 protein: CAISEPGLARDTDTQYF. CDR3 in DNA: TGTGCCATCAGTGAGCCGGGACTAGCGAGAGACACAGATACGCAGTATTTT.